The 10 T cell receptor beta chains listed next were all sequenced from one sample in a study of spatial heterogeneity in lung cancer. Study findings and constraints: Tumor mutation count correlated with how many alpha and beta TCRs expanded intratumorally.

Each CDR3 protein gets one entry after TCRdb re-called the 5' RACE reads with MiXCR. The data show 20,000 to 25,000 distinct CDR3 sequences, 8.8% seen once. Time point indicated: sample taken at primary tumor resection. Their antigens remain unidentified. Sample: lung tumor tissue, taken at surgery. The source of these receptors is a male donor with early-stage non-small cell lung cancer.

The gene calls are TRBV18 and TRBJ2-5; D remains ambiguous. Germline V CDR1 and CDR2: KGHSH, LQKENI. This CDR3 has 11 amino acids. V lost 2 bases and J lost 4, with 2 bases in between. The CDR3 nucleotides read TGTGCCAGCTCACCAGGAGAGACCCAGTACTTC. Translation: CASSPGETQYF.

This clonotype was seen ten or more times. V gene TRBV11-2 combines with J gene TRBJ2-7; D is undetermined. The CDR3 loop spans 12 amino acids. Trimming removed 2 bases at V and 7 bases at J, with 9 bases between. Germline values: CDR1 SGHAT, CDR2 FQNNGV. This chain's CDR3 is CASSLSPEEQYF. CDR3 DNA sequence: TGTGCCAGCAGCTTAAGCCCGGAGGAGCAGTACTTC.

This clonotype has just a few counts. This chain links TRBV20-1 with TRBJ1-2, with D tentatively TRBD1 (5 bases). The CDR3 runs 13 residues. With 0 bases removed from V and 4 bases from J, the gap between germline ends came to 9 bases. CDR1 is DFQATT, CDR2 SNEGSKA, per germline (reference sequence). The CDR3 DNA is TGCAGTGCTAGAGAAGCGGGACCCTATGGCTACACCTTC. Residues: CSAREAGPYGYTF.

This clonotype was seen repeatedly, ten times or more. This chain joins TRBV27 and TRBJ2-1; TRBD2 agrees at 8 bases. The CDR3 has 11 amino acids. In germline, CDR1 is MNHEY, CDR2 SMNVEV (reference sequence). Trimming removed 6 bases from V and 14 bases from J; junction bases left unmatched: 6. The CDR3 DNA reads TGTGCCAGCAGGTTCGGGACTAGGGAGTTCTTC. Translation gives CASRFGTREFF.

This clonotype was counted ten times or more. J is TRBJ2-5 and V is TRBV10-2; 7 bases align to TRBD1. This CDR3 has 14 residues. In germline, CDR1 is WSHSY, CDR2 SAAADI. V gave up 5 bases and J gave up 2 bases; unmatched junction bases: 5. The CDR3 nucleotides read TGCGCCAGCAGTTTGACAGGGAATCAAGAGACCCAGTACTTC. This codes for CASSLTGNQETQYF.

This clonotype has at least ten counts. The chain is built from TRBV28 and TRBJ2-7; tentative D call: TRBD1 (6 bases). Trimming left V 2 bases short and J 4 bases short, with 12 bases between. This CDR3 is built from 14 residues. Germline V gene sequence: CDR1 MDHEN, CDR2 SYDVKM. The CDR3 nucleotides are TGTGCCAGCAGTTTAAGACAGGACTTGTACGAGCAGTACTTC. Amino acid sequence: CASSLRQDLYEQYF.

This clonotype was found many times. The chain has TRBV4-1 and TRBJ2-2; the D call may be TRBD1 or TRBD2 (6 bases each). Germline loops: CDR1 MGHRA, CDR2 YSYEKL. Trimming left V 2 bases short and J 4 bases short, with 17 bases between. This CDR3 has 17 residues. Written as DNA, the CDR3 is TGCGCCAGCAGCCAATGGGGCCCGGGGGCGGGCACCGGGGAGCTGTTTTTT. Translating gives CASSQWGPGAGTGELFF.

The CDR3 DNA reads as TGCAGTGCTCCCGGGGAGGGCAGCTACGAGCAGTACTTC. This gives the protein CSAPGEGSYEQYF. This chain links TRBV20-1 with TRBJ2-7; TRBD2 agrees at 7 bases. V lost 5 bases, J lost 3 bases, and 7 bases stayed unmatched. Germline V gives CDR1 DFQATT, CDR2 SNEGSKA (reference sequence). The CDR3 runs 13 residues.

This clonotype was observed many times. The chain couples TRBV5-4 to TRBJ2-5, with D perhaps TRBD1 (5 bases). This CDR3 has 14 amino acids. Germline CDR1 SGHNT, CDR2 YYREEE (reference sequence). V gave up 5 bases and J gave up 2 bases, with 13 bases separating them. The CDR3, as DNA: TGTGCCAGCAGTAACCCGCAGGGTCAAGAGACCCAGTACTTC. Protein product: CASSNPQGQETQYF.

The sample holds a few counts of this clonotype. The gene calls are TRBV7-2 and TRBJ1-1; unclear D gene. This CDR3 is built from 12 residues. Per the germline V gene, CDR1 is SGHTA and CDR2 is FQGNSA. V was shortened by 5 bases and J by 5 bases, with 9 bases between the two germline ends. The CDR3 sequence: CASSKGWTEAFF. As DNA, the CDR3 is TGTGCCAGCAGCAAAGGATGGACTGAAGCTTTCTTT.